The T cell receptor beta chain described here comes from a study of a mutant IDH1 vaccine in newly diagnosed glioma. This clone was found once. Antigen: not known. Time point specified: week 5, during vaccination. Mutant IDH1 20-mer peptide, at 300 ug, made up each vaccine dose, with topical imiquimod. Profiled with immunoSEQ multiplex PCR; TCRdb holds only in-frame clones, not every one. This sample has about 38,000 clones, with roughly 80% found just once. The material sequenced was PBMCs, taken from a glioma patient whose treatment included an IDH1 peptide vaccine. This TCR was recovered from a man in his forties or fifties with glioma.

CDR3 sequence reads: CASSERGEAYEQYF. In DNA form, the CDR3 reads TGTGCCAGCAGTGAACGAGGGGAGGCCTACGAGCAGTACTTC. The chain combines TRBV2 with TRBJ2-7, with D possibly TRBD2 on 6 matching bases. Germline V gene data show CDR1 as SNHLY and CDR2 as FYNNEI. The CDR3 totals 14 residues. Trimming stripped 2 bases from V and 2 bases from J, with 10 bases between.